This T cell receptor beta chain stems from a study of blood T cell repertoires in COVID-19. The overall study: Samples representing acute and convalescent COVID-19 were sourced from the United States, Italy and Spain.

CDR3 length equals 17 residues. Germline assignment: CDR1 SGHRS and CDR2 YFSETQ. V was pared by 0 bases and J by 3 bases, with 13 bases between. Data came from immunoSEQ multiplex PCR; TCRdb stores just in-frame clones and leaves some out. Of approximately 82,000 clones listed, about 81% are singletons. This sequence was found in a human donor in a cohort sampled during active COVID-19. Material: peripheral blood. This chain links TRBV5-1 with TRBJ1-6, with D possibly being TRBD1 (6 bases). CDR3 loop: CASSLAGGARYNSPLHF. CDR3 in DNA: TGCGCCAGCAGCTTGGCCGGGGGGGCACGCTATAATTCACCCCTCCACTTT.